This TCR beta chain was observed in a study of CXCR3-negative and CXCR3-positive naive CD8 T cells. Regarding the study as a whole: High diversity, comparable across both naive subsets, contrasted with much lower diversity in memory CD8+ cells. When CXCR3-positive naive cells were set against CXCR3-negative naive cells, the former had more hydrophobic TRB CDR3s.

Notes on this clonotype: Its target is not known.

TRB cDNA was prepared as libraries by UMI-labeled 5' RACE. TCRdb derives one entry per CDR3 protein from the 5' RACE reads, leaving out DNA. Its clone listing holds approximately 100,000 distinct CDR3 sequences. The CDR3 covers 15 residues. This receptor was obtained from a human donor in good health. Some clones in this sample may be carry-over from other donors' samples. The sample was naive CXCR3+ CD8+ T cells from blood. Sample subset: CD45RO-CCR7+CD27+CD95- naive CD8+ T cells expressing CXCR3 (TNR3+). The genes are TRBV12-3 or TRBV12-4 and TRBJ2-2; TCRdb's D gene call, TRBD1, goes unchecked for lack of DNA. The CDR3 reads CASTGDRGHTGELFF.